This passage covers 16 T cell receptor beta chains from one sample sequenced in a study of spatial heterogeneity in lung cancer. The study's findings and limits: Tumoral mutation counts were tracked by counts of expanded intratumoral alpha and beta TCRs.

Time point indicated: sample taken at primary tumor resection. Using its own MiXCR run on the 5' RACE reads, TCRdb lists one record per CDR3 protein. The table includes 10,000 or so distinct CDR3 sequences, about 7.8% detected once. For these receptors, no antigen is known. Sequenced material: lung tumor tissue, taken at surgery. These receptors were taken from a male donor with early-stage non-small cell lung cancer.

This clonotype was seen ten or more times. The CDR3 DNA reads as TGCAGCGTTTCACAGGGAGGGACTGAAGCTTTCTTT. Translation: CSVSQGGTEAFF. The chain uses TRBV29-1 and TRBJ1-1; TRBD1 might be the D (6 bases). CDR1 and CDR2 from the germline V gene are SQVTM and ANQGSEA. V was trimmed by 5 bases and J by 5 bases, leaving 12 bases between them. The CDR3 sequence is 12 residues long.

This clonotype has at least ten counts. The chain couples TRBV10-3 to TRBJ2-3; no firm D call. CDR1 ENHRY and CDR2 SYGVKD come from the germline V gene. There are 13 residues in the CDR3. V dropped 0 bases and J dropped 3 bases, with 4 bases sitting between them. The CDR3 nucleotides read TGTGCCATCAGTGAGTCTAGAACAGATACGCAGTATTTT. Amino acid sequence: CAISESRTDTQYF.

This clonotype came up many times. This sequence joins TRBV7-2 and TRBJ2-5; no clear D. The DNA end favors TRBJ2-7, so the J call may be wrong. Germline V gene sequence: CDR1 SGHTA, CDR2 FQGNSA. The CDR3 loop spans 12 amino acids. CDR3 nucleotide sequence: TGTGCCAGCAGCCCACAAGGCCCCGAGCAGTACTTC. Protein sequence: CASSPQGPEQYF.

The sample holds many counts of this clonotype. The chain is built from TRBV5-6 and TRBJ2-2, with D possibly TRBD1 on 6 matching bases. CDR3 length: 16 amino acids. The ends were cut back, 2 bases at V and 3 bases at J, with 14 bases in the middle. Germline V gene lookup returns CDR1 SGHDT and CDR2 YYEEEE. CDR3 loop: CASSFGGRRDTGELFF. Written as DNA, the CDR3 is TGTGCCAGCAGCTTTGGGGGCCGTCGGGACACCGGGGAGCTGTTTTTT.

There are many counts of this clonotype. The V call is TRBV27, the J call TRBJ2-2; TRBD2 agrees at 8 bases. Germline V gene data show CDR1 as MNHEY and CDR2 as SMNVEV (reference sequence). The CDR3 is 14 residues long. Germline trimming cut 6 bases from V and 7 bases from J; bases unmatched to any gene: 7. The DNA of the CDR3 is TGTGCCAGCAGGGGGAGCGGGAGAGGCGGGGAGCTGTTTTTT. Its protein is CASRGSGRGGELFF.

Concerning this clonotype itself: This may arise from a read error, as a much more abundant clone is one base away. The CDR3 nucleotides are TGTGCCAGCAGTTACTCTCAGGGAGCCCGGGAGCTGTTTTTT. This encodes CASSYSQGARELFF. The V call is TRBV6-5, the J call TRBJ2-2; TRBD1 or TRBD2 may be the D gene (5 bases each). V dropped 0 bases and J dropped 9 bases, with 11 bases sitting between them. The CDR3 runs to 14 residues. Per the germline V gene, CDR1 is MNHEY and CDR2 is SVGAGI.

The J gene is TRBJ2-7, the V gene TRBV4-3; either TRBD1 or TRBD2 may fit D (5 bases each). CDR1 and CDR2 (germline): LGHNA, YSLEER. V lost 0 bases and J 1 base, leaving 13 bases between the germline ends. This CDR3 region has 16 residues. CDR3 protein: CASSQDFRGASYEQYF. CDR3 in DNA: TGCGCCAGCAGCCAAGATTTCAGAGGGGCGTCCTACGAGCAGTACTTC.

The rearrangement joins TRBV20-1 to TRBJ2-3, with no clear D. Germline CDR1 and CDR2: DFQATT and SNEGSKA (reference sequence). This CDR3 comprises 11 residues. The V gene lost 3 bases and the J gene lost 4 bases, with 5 bases spanning the gap. The CDR3 region is CSARAPDTQYF. CDR3 sequence (DNA): TGCAGTGCTAGGGCCCCAGATACGCAGTATTTT.

This clonotype is medium-sized (0.01 to 0.1%) in the sample. The rearrangement links TRBV20-1 to TRBJ2-1; 8 nucleotides line up with TRBD2. The V gene end was trimmed by 6 bases and the J gene end by 12 bases; junction bases not matched to a gene: 10. The CDR3 length is 12 residues. Germline assignment: CDR1 DFQATT and CDR2 SNEGSKA (reference sequence). Here the CDR3 DNA reads TGCAGTGCGATCCCAACTAGCGGTATGCAGTTCTTC. Its protein is CSAIPTSGMQFF.

This clonotype was detected ten times or more. The V gene is TRBV7-2, the J gene TRBJ1-4; D unresolved. This CDR3 contains 18 residues. The V and J ends lost 4 bases and 0 bases respectively, with 18 bases between them. Germline-derived CDR1 and CDR2 are SGHTA and FQGNSA. The CDR3 DNA reads as TGTGCCAGCAGCTCCCCGTCTGCCGCGAGATCAACTAATGAAAAACTGTTTTTT. Translated: CASSSPSAARSTNEKLFF.

This clonotype occurred many times. CDR3 in amino acids: CASSSQGDNSPLHF. CDR3 sequence (DNA): TGTGCCAGCAGCTCACAGGGGGACAATTCACCCCTCCACTTT. The J gene is TRBJ1-6, the V gene TRBV7-2; 8 nucleotides agree with TRBD1. CDR3 length: 14 amino acids. V was pared by 4 bases and J by 7 bases, with 3 bases of the junction left unmatched. Germline CDR1 and CDR2: SGHTA and FQGNSA.

This clonotype has a handful of counts. The rearrangement joins TRBV7-9 to TRBJ1-1; no reliable D call. V was cut by 2 bases and J by 6 bases, with 7 bases left in between. Germline V gene sequence: CDR1 SEHNR, CDR2 FQNEAQ (reference sequence). The CDR3 has 12 residues. CDR3 sequence (DNA): TGTGCCAGCAGCTTAAGGGCTTCTGAAGCTTTCTTT. Amino acids: CASSLRASEAFF.

This clonotype was picked up many times. The rearrangement joins TRBV29-1 to TRBJ1-5, with D perhaps matching TRBD1 (5 bases). Germline V lookup: CDR1 SQVTM, CDR2 ANQGSEA. The CDR3 consists of 13 residues. Trimming cost V 4 bases and J 1 base, with 8 bases left between them. The CDR3 region has the DNA TGCAGCGTTGGTGGACAAAGCAATCAGCCCCAGCATTTT. Amino acids: CSVGGQSNQPQHF.

This clonotype turned up a few times. This rearrangement joins TRBV5-1 to TRBJ2-7; possible D gene TRBD1, 6 bases. Germline CDR1 SGHRS, CDR2 YFSETQ. This CDR3 has 13 amino acids. With 6 bases removed from V and 2 bases from J, the gap between germline ends came to 12 bases. The CDR3 DNA reads TGCGCCAGCAAGGCAGGGGACCCCTACGAGCAGTACTTC. It yields the protein CASKAGDPYEQYF.

The table lists this clonotype with many counts. This rearrangement joins TRBV20-1 to TRBJ2-1, with TRBD2 matching 9 bases. CDR1 is DFQATT and CDR2 is SNEGSKA in the germline V gene (reference sequence). This CDR3 has 13 amino acids. Trimming cost V 5 bases and J 10 bases; bases outside gene matches: 9. The CDR3 DNA reads TGCAGTGCTCACTTAGCGGGAGTCGACGAGCAGTTCTTC. Residues: CSAHLAGVDEQFF.

This clonotype counts as medium-sized (0.01 to 0.1%). The chain links TRBV28 to TRBJ2-7; D unclear. In germline, CDR1 is MDHEN, CDR2 SYDVKM. This CDR3 is built from 14 residues. Trimming removed 4 bases at V and 10 bases at J, with 20 bases between. CDR3 in amino acids: CASSSASPGSGQYF. In DNA form, the CDR3 reads TGTGCCAGCAGTTCTGCCTCCCCCGGTTCTGGACAGTACTTC.